The 21 T cell receptor beta chains in this list originate from one sample, sequenced in a study of breast tumors, draining lymph nodes, adjacent tissues. TCRdb re-derived calls from the multiplex PCR reads in MiXCR, one entry per CDR3 protein. The sample holds about 200,000 distinct CDR3 sequences, roughly a third seen once. Breast cancer patients provided tissue from their axillary draining lymph nodes. The sequenced sample was axillary lymph node tissue. The receptors come from a female donor with breast cancer. Some clones in this sample may be carry-over from other donors' samples.

This clonotype turned up a few times. The V and J genes are TRBV24-1 and TRBJ2-2; a weak D match, TRBD1 (5 bases). The CDR3 totals 19 residues. V lost 1 base and J lost 0, with 17 bases in between. Germline V gene data show CDR1 as KGHDR and CDR2 as SFDVKD. Here the CDR3 DNA reads TGTGCCACCAGTGATTTTAAAGCTCTGGGGCCAACGAACACCGGGGAGCTGTTTTTT. It specifies CATSDFKALGPTNTGELFF.

V and J are TRBV7-8 and TRBJ2-5; 12 positions agree with TRBD2. There are 15 residues in the CDR3. V trimming: 0 bases; J trimming: 9 bases; junction bases outside the gene matches: 5. CDR1 is SGHVS and CDR2 is FQNEAQ in the germline V gene. The DNA of the CDR3 is TGTGCCAGCAGCTTAGCTTGGACTAGCGGGATCGCCCAGTACTTC. As protein: CASSLAWTSGIAQYF. The full variable domain, in which reference TRBV7-8 and TRBJ2-5 provide the parts outside the CDR3, is GAGVSQSPRYKVAKRGQDVALRCDPISGHVSLFWYQQALGQGPEFLTYFQNEAQLDKSGLPSDRFFAERPEGSVSTLKIQRTQQEDSAVYLCASSLAWTSGIAQYFGPGTRLLVL.

This clonotype was seen repeatedly, ten times or more. The V call is TRBV19, the J call TRBJ1-3; tentatively, D is TRBD1 (6 bases). The V and J ends lost 5 bases and 3 bases respectively, with 17 bases between them. From germline, CDR1 is LNHDA and CDR2 SQIVND (reference sequence). This CDR3 has 16 residues. CDR3 nucleotides: TGTGCCAGTAGTTTGGTACGGGGGGCAGGTGGAAACACCATATATTTT. Translated, it gives CASSLVRGAGGNTIYF.

This clonotype was recorded at least ten times. The rearrangement joins TRBV6-5 to TRBJ1-5; D is undetermined. Trimming cost V 6 bases and J 2 bases, with 14 bases left between them. Germline assignment: CDR1 MNHEY and CDR2 SVGAGI. The CDR3 length is 15 residues. CDR3 coding DNA: TGTGCCAGCAGCTTGGCCCCCGGGGGCAATCAGCCCCAGCATTTT. Protein sequence: CASSLAPGGNQPQHF.

Many counts were recorded for this clonotype. This chain uses TRBV29-1 with TRBJ2-7, with D possibly being TRBD2 (5 bases). Looked up from germline, CDR1 is SQVTM and CDR2 is ANQGSEA. The CDR3 loop spans 11 amino acids. V shed 6 bases and J shed 9 bases, with 15 bases lying between them. The CDR3 here is CSVGTRFGQYF. DNA of the CDR3: TGCAGCGTAGGCACTAGATTCGGGCAGTACTTC.

This clonotype was counted at least ten times. The J gene is TRBJ2-3, the V gene TRBV5-1; 11 positions match TRBD2. The V segment lost 3 bases and the J segment 3 bases; nucleotides outside the gene matches: 9. Germline V gives CDR1 SGHRS, CDR2 YFSETQ. The CDR3 consists of 17 residues. The CDR3 reads CASSSGTSGGLTDTQYF. CDR3 DNA sequence: TGCGCCAGCAGCTCAGGGACTAGCGGAGGTTTGACAGATACGCAGTATTTT.

This clonotype came up many times. The chain links TRBV7-2 to TRBJ1-5; D not resolved. The CDR3 spans 13 residues. V was clipped by 1 base and J by 5 bases, with 6 bases between them. From germline, CDR1 is SGHTA and CDR2 FQGNSA. CDR3 sequence reads: CASSLVADQPQHF. CDR3 nucleotides: TGTGCCAGCAGCTTAGTGGCCGATCAGCCCCAGCATTTT. Complete variable domain (other parts from reference TRBV7-2 and TRBJ1-5): GAGVSQSPSNKVTEKGKDVELRCDPISGHTALYWYRQSLGQGLEFLIYFQGNSAPDKSGLPSDRFSAERTGGSVSTLTIQRTQQEDSAVYLCASSLVADQPQHFGDGTRLSIL.

In this sample, this clonotype turned up a few times. V and J are TRBV3-1 and TRBJ2-3; 8 bases are a match to TRBD2. The CDR3 is 16 amino acids. After removal of 4 bases from V and 5 bases from J, the junction contained 11 bases not matched to a gene. In germline, CDR1 is LGHDT, CDR2 YNNKEL (reference sequence). Here the CDR3 reads CASSPISSGHRDTQYF. DNA of the CDR3: TGTGCCAGCAGCCCAATATCTAGCGGGCACAGAGATACGCAGTATTTT.

This clonotype has a handful of counts. The rearrangement joins TRBV24-1 to TRBJ2-5; maybe TRBD1 (5 bases). From germline, CDR1 is KGHDR and CDR2 SFDVKD. V lost 7 bases and J lost 3, with 14 bases in between. This CDR3 has 14 amino acids. The CDR3 DNA sequence: TGTGCCACCAGCGCGACAGACCTAAAAGAGACCCAGTACTTC. Translated, it gives CATSATDLKETQYF.

This clonotype came up many times. This chain links TRBV18 with TRBJ2-7; D call uncertain. CDR1 KGHSH and CDR2 LQKENI come from the germline V gene. The V end lost 0 bases, the J end lost 3 bases, and 15 bases lay between the germline ends. This CDR3 comprises 16 residues. The CDR3 loop is CASSPPTDPPLYEQYF. CDR3 nucleotides: TGTGCCAGCTCACCACCTACAGATCCCCCCCTCTACGAGCAGTACTTC.

This clonotype was detected many times. This chain links TRBV7-2 with TRBJ2-1, with 7 positions matching TRBD2. The junction had 4 bases not matched to a gene; V was cut back by 5 bases and J by 6 bases. Germline CDR1 and CDR2: SGHTA and FQGNSA. This CDR3 comprises 13 residues. Here the CDR3 DNA reads TGTGCCAGCAGCCTCCGGACTAGCAATGAGCAGTTCTTC. As protein: CASSLRTSNEQFF.

This clonotype occurred many times. CDR3 loop: CASSPRDTIYF. The DNA of the CDR3 is TGTGCCAGCAGCCCCCGGGACACCATATATTTT. The chain uses TRBV11-3 and TRBJ1-3; D unclear. The CDR3 extends over 11 amino acids. In germline, CDR1 is SGHNT, CDR2 YENEEA. The V end was cut by 5 bases, the J end by 8 bases, with 7 bases between.

Remarks on this clonotype: Since the CDR3 does not end with the conserved phenylalanine or tryptophan, this likely comes from a read error. The DNA is omitted, as the CDR3 cannot be located on it reliably, and the CDR3 follows TCRdb's listing. The chain links TRBV12-5 to TRBJ1-6; TRBD1, as called in the table, went unchecked against the DNA. Per germline, CDR1 LGHNT and CDR2 FRNRAP. The CDR3 contains 10 residues when both ends are counted. The CDR3 sequence is CASGLWGHRY.

The J gene is TRBJ2-5, the V gene TRBV7-2; TRBD2 matches at 8 bases. V was clipped by 2 bases and J by 5 bases; unmatched bases: 7. There are 15 residues in the CDR3. Germline V lookup: CDR1 SGHTA, CDR2 FQGNSA. CDR3 sequence reads: CASSLPLAGLETQYF. As DNA, the CDR3 is TGTGCCAGCAGCTTACCCTTAGCGGGACTCGAGACCCAGTACTTC.

The chain uses TRBV7-2 and TRBJ1-1, with no clear D. V was cut by 3 bases and J by 6 bases, with 11 bases left in between. This CDR3 has 13 residues. The V gene's germline CDR1 is SGHTA and CDR2 FQGNSA. CDR3 DNA sequence: TGTGCCAGCAGCTTTTCAGGTGGTTCTGAAGCTTTCTTT. Its protein product is CASSFSGGSEAFF.

This clonotype was recorded a few times. This may be a read error: a much more frequent sequence differs by one nucleotide. The V gene is TRBV5-4, the J gene TRBJ2-3; D not resolved. The CDR3 is 12 amino acids. The V end lost 2 bases, the J end lost 8 bases, and 9 bases lay between the germline ends. Germline CDR1 is SGHNT and CDR2 is YYREEE (reference sequence). CDR3 residues: CASSFLEATQYF. Written as DNA, the CDR3 is TGTGCCAGCAGCTTTCTCGAAGCTACGCAGTATTTT.

This clonotype was counted at least ten times. The chain combines TRBV9 with TRBJ1-6, with no clear D. V lost 5 bases, J lost 7 bases, and 10 bases lay in between. Germline V gives CDR1 SGDLS, CDR2 YYNGEE. This CDR3 spans 13 amino acids. This CDR3 reads CASSATRNSPLHF. Here the CDR3 DNA reads TGTGCCAGCAGTGCTACTCGAAATTCACCCCTCCACTTT.

The chain couples TRBV5-1 to TRBJ1-3; maybe TRBD1 (6 bases). Trimming left V 1 base short and J 4 bases short, with 15 bases between. The CDR3 extends over 16 amino acids. Germline values: CDR1 SGHRS, CDR2 YFSETQ. The CDR3 DNA reads as TGCGCCAGCAGCTTGACTCCGGGGGCCTCCGGAAACACCATATATTTT. Translating it yields CASSLTPGASGNTIYF.

This clonotype came up many times. The DNA for the CDR3 is TGCAGTGCTACCCAACCCGGACAGGCCCAAAGAGAGCAGTACTTC. It specifies CSATQPGQAQREQYF. V is TRBV20-1 and J is TRBJ2-7, with TRBD1 matching 7 bases. The V and J ends lost 4 bases and 7 bases, in that order; junction bases with no gene match: 16. Germline loops: CDR1 DFQATT, CDR2 SNEGSKA (reference sequence). This CDR3 region has 15 residues.

This clonotype was counted ten times or more. The chain employs TRBV30 and TRBJ1-6, with D possibly TRBD1 on 5 matching bases. The CDR3 sequence is 14 residues long. Germline assignment: CDR1 GTSNPN and CDR2 SVGIG (reference sequence). Trimming left V 2 bases short and J 8 bases short, with 13 bases between. CDR3 amino acids: CAWSQGLGDSPLHF. CDR3 nucleotides: TGTGCCTGGAGTCAGGGTTTGGGTGATTCACCCCTCCACTTT.

This clonotype was seen ten or more times. This chain uses TRBV11-2 with TRBJ2-7, with D perhaps matching TRBD1 (5 bases). Germline assignment: CDR1 SGHAT and CDR2 FQNNGV. The V end lost 6 bases, the J end lost 5 bases, and 14 bases lay between the germline ends. This CDR3 comprises 13 residues. The CDR3 spells CASRDGRAHEQYF. CDR3 nucleotide sequence: TGTGCCAGCAGGGACGGCAGGGCTCACGAGCAGTACTTC.